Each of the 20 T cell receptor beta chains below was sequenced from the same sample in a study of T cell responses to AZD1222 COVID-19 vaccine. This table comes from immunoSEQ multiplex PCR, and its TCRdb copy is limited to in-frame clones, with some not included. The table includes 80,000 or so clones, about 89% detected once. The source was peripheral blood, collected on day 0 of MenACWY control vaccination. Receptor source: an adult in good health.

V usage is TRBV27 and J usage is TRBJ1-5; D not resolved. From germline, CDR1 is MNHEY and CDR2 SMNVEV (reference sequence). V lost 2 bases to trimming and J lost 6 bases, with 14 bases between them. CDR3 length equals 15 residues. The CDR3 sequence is CASSLHGHRGQPQHF. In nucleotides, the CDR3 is TGTGCCAGCAGTTTACATGGCCACCGAGGTCAGCCCCAGCATTTT.

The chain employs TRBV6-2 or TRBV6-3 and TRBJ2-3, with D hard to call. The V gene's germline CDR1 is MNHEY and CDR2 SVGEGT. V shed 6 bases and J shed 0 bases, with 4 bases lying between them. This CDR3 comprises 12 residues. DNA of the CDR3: TGTGCCAGCAGCCGGAGCACAGATACGCAGTATTTT. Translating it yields CASSRSTDTQYF.

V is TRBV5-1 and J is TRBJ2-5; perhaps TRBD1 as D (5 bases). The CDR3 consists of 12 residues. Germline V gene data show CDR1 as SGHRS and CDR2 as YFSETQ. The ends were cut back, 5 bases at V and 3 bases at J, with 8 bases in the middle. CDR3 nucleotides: TGCGCCAGCAGAGGGGCCAAAGAGACCCAGTACTTC. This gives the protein CASRGAKETQYF.

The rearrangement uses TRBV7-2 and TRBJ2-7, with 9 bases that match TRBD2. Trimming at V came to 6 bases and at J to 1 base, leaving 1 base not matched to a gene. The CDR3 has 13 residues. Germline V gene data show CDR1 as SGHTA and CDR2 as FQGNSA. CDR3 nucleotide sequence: TGTGCCAGCAGAAGCGGGGGGTCCTACGAGCAGTACTTC. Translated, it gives CASRSGGSYEQYF.

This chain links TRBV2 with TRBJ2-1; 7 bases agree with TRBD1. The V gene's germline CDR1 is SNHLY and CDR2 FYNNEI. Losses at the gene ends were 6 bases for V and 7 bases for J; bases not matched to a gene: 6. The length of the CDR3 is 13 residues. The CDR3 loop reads CASRDLTGNEQFF. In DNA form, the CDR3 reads TGTGCCAGCAGGGACTTGACAGGGAATGAGCAGTTCTTC.

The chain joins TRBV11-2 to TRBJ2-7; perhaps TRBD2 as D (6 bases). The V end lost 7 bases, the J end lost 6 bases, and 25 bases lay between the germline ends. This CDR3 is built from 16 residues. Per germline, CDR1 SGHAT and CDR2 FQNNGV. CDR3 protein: CASTRRDQGLGSEQYF. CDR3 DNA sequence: TGTGCCAGCACCAGGAGGGACCAGGGATTAGGCTCCGAGCAGTACTTC.

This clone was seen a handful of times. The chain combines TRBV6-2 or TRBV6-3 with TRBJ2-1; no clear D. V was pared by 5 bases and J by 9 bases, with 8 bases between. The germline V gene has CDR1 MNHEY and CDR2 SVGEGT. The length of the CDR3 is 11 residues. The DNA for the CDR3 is TGTGCCAGCAGTCACTATGGTGAGCAGTTCTTC. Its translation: CASSHYGEQFF.

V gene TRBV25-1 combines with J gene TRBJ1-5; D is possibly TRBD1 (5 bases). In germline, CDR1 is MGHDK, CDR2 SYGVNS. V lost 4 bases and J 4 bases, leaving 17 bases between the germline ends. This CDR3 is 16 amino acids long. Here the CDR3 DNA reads TGTGCCAGCAGTGGCCCAGGCCAGGGACTGAATCAGCCCCAGCATTTT. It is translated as CASSGPGQGLNQPQHF.

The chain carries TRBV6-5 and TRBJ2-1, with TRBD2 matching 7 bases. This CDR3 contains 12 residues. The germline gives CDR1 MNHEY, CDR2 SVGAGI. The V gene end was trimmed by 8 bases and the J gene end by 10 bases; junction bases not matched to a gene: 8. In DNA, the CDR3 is TGTGCCAGCCGGATGGGGGGGGAGGAGCAGTTCTTC. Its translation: CASRMGGEEQFF.

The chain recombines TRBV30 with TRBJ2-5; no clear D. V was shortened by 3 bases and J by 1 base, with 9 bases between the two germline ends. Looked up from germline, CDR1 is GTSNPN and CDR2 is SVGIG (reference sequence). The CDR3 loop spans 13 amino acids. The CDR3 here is CAWSRRSQETQYF. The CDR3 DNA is TGTGCCTGGAGCCGACGGTCCCAAGAGACCCAGTACTTC.

The CDR3 region has the DNA TGTGCCAGCAGCTTAATGGAGGGCACCGGGGAGCTGTTTTTT. Protein sequence: CASSLMEGTGELFF. The genes are TRBV7-3 and TRBJ2-2; possibly TRBD2 for D (6 bases). Germline V gene sequence: CDR1 SGHTA, CDR2 FQGTGA. The CDR3 is 14 residues long. The ends were cut back, 1 base at V and 4 bases at J, with 7 bases in the middle.

CDR3 region: CSAFSPRGGGGYTF. CDR3 sequence (DNA): TGCAGCGCTTTTTCCCCCAGGGGAGGAGGTGGCTACACCTTC. The rearrangement joins TRBV29-1 to TRBJ1-2; tentatively, D is TRBD1 (6 bases). The V gene lost 7 bases and the J gene lost 7 bases, with 22 bases spanning the gap. Per the germline V gene, CDR1 is SQVTM and CDR2 is ANQGSEA. This CDR3 has 14 amino acids.

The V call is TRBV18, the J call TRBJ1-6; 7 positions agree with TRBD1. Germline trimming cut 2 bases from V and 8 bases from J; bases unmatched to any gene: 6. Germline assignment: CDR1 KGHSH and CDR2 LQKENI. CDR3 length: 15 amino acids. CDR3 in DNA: TGTGCCAGCTCACCAGAGACAGGGAAGGATTCACCCCTCCACTTT. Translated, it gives CASSPETGKDSPLHF.

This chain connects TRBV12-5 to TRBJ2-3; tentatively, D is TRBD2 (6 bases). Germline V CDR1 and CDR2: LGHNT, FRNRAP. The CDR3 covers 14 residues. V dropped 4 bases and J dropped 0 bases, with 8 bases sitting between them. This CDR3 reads CASGWGTSTDTQYF. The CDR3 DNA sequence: TGTGCTAGTGGTTGGGGGACTAGCACAGATACGCAGTATTTT.

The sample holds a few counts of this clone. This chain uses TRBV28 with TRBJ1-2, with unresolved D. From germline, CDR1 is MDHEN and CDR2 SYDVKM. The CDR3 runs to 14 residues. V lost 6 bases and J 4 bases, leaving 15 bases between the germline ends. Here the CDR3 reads CASSSLGDPYGYTF. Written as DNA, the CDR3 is TGTGCCAGCAGCTCCCTTGGGGATCCCTATGGCTACACCTTC.

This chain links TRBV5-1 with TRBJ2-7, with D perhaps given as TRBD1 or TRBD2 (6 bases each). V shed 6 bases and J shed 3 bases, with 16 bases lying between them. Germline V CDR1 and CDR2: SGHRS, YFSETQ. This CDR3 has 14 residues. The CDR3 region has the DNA TGCGCCAGCAACCAGGGAGGAGGGGGCTACGAGCAGTACTTC. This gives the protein CASNQGGGGYEQYF.

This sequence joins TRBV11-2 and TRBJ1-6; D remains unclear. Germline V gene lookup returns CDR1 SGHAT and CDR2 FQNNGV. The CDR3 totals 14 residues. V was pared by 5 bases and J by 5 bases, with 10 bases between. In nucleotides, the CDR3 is TGTGCCAGCAGCGCGCCGGGAAATAATTCACCCCTCCACTTT. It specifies CASSAPGNNSPLHF.

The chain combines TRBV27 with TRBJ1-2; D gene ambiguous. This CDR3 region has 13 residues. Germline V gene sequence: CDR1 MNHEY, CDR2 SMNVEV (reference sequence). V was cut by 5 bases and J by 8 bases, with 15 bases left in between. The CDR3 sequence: CASSPPNLRGYTF. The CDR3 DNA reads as TGTGCCAGCAGTCCTCCCAACTTGCGGGGCTACACCTTC.

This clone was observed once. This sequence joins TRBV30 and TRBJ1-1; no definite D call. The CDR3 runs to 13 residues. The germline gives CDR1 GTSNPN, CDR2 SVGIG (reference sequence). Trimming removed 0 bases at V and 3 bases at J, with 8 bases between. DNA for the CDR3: TGTGCCTGGAGTGTGAATTTATACACTGAAGCTTTCTTT. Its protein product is CAWSVNLYTEAFF.

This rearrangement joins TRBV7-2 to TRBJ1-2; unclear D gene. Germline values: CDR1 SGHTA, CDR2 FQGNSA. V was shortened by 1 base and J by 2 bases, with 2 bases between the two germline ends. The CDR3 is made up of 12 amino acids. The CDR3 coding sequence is TGTGCCAGCAGCTTAGAGAACTATGGCTACACCTTC. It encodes CASSLENYGYTF.